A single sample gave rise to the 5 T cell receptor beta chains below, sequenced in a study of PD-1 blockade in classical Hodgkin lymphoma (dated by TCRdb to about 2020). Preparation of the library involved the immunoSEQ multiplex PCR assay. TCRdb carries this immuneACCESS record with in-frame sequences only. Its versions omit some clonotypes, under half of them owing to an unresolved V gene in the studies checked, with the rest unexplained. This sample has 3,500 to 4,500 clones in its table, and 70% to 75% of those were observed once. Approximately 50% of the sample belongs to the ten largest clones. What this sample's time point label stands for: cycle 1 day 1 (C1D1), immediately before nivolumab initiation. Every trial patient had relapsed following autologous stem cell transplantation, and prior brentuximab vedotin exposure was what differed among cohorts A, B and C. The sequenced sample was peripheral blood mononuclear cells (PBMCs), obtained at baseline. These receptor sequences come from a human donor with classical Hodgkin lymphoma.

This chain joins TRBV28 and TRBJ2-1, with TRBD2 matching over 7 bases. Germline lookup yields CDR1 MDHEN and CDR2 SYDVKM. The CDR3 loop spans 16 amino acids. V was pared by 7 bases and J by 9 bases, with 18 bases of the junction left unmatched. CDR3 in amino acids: CASNPITVAGFVEQFF. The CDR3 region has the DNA TGTGCCAGCAACCCGATCACGGTAGCGGGCTTTGTTGAGCAGTTCTTC.

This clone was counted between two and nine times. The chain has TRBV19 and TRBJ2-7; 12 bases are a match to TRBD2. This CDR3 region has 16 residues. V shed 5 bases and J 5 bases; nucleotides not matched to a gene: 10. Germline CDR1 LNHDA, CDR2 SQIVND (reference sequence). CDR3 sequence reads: CASSPLAGGPEDEQYF. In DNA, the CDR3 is TGTGCCAGTAGTCCTCTAGCGGGAGGGCCTGAGGACGAGCAGTACTTC.

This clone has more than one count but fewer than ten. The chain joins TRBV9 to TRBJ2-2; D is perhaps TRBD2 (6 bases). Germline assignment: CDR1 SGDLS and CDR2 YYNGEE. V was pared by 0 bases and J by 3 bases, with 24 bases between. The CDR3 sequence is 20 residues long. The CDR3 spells CASSVEFTGLRRGDTGELFF. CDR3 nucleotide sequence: TGTGCCAGCAGCGTAGAATTTACCGGGCTCAGGAGGGGTGACACCGGGGAGCTGTTTTTT.

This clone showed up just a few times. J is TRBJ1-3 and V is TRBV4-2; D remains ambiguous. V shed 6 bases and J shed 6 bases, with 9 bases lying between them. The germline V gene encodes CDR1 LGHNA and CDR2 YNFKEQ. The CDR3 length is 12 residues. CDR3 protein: CASSPSPNTIYF. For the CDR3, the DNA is TGTGCCAGCAGTCCGTCCCCAAACACCATATATTTT.

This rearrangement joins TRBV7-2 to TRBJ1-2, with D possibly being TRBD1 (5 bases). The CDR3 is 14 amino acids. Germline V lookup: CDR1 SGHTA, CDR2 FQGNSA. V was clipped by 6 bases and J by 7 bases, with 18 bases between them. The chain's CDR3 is CASRKGQGIFGYTF. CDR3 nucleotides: TGTGCCAGCAGAAAGGGGCAGGGTATATTTGGCTACACCTTC.